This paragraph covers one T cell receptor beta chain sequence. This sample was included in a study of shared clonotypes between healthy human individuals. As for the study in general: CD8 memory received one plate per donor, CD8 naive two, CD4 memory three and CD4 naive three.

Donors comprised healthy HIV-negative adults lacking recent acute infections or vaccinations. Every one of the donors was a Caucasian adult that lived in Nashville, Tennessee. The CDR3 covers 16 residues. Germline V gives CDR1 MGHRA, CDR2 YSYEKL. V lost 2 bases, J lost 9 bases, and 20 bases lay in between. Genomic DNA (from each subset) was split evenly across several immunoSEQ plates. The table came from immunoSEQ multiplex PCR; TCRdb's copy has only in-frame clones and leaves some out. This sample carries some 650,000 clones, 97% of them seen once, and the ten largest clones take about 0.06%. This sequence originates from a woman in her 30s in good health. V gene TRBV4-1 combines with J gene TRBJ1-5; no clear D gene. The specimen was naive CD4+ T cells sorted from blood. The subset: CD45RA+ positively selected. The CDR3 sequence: CASSQNPAEGSWPQHF. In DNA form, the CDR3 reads TGCGCCAGCAGCCAAAATCCCGCCGAAGGGTCATGGCCCCAGCATTTT.